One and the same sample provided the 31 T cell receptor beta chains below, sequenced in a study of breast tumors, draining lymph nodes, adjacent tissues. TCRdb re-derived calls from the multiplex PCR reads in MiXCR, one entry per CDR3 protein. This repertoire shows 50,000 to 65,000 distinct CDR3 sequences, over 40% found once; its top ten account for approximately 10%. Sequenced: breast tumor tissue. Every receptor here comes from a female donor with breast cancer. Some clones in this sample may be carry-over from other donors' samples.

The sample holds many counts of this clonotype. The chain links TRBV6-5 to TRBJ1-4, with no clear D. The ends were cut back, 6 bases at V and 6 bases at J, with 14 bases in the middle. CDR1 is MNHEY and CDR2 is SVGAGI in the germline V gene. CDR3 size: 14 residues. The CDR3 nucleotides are TGTGCCAGCAGACCATCCTGGGCGGATGAAAAACTGTTTTTT. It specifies CASRPSWADEKLFF.

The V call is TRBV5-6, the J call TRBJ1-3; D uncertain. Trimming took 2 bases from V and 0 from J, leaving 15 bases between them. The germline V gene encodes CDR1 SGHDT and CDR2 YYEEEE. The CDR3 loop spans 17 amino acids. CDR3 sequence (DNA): TGTGCCAGCAGCTTACTCTCGGGGTCGTTCTCTGGAAACACCATATATTTT. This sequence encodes CASSLLSGSFSGNTIYF. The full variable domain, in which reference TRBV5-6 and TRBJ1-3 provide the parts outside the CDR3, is DAGVTQSPTHLIKTRGQQVTLRCSPKSGHDTVSWYQQALGQGPQFIFQYYEEEERQRGNFPDRFSGHQFPNYSSELNVNALLLGDSALYLCASSLLSGSFSGNTIYFGEGSWLTVV.

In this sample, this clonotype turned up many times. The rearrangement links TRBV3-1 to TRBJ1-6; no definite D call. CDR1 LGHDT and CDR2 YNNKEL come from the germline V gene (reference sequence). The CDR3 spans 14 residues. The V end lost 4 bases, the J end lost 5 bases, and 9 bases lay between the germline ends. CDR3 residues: CASSLTVNNSPLHF. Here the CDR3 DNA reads TGTGCCAGCAGCCTTACAGTTAATAATTCACCCCTCCACTTT.

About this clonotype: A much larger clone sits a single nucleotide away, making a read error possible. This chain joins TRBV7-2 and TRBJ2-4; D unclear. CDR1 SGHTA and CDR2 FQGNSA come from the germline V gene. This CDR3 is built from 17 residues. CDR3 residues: CACSQDFRALAKNIQYF. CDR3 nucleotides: TGCGCCTGCAGCCAAGATTTTAGGGCCTTAGCCAAAAACATTCAGTACTTC.

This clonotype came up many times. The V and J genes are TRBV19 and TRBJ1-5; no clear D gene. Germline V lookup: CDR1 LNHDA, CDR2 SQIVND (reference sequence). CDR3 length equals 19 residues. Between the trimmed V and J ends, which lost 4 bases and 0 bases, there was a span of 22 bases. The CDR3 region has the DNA TGTGCCAGTAGTACTGGAGGATTAGAGGACTATTATAGCAATCAGCCCCAGCATTTT. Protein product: CASSTGGLEDYYSNQPQHF.

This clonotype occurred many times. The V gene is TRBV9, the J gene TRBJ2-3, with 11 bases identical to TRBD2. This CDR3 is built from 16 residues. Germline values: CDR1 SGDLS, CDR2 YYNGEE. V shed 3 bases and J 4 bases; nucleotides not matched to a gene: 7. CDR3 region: CASSGGTSGGSDTQYF. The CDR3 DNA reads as TGTGCCAGCAGCGGTGGGACTAGCGGAGGTTCAGATACGCAGTATTTT.

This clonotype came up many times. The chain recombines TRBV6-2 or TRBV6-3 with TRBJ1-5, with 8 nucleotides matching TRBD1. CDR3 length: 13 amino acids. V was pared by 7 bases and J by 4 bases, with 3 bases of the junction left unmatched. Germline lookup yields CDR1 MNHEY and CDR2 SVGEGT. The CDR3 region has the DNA TGTGCCAGCATCGACAGGGGAAATCAGCCCCAGCATTTT. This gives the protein CASIDRGNQPQHF.

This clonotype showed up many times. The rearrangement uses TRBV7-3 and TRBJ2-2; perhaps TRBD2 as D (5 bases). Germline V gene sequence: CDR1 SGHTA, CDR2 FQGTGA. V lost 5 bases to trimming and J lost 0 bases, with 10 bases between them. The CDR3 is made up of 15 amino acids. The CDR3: CASSPLVTNTGELFF. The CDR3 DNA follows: TGTGCCAGCAGCCCACTAGTGACGAACACCGGGGAGCTGTTTTTT.

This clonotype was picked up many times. In DNA form, the CDR3 reads TGTGCCTGGAGTAAGGGTTACGAGCAGTACTTC. It encodes CAWSKGYEQYF. This chain uses TRBV30 with TRBJ2-7; D uncertain. Germline assignment: CDR1 GTSNPN and CDR2 SVGIG (reference sequence). Trimming removed 2 bases at V and 4 bases at J, with 6 bases between. This CDR3 is built from 11 residues.

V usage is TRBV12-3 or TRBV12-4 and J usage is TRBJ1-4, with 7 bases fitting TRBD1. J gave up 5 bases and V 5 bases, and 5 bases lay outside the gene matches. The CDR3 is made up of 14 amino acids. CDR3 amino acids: CASSETGPNEKLFF. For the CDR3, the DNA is TGTGCCAGCAGTGAGACAGGGCCAAATGAAAAACTGTTTTTT.

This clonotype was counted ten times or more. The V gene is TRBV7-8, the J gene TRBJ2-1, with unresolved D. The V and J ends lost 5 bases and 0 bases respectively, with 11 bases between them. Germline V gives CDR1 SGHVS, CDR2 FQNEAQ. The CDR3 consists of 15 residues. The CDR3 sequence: CASSNTQSSYNEQFF. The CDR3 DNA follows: TGTGCCAGCAGCAACACACAGAGCTCCTACAATGAGCAGTTCTTC.

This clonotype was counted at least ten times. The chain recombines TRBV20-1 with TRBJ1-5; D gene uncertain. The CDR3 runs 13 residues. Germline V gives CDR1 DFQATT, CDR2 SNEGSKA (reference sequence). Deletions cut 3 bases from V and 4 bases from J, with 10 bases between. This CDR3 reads CSARGGSNQPQHF. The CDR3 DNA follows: TGCAGTGCTAGGGGAGGTTCGAATCAGCCCCAGCATTTT.

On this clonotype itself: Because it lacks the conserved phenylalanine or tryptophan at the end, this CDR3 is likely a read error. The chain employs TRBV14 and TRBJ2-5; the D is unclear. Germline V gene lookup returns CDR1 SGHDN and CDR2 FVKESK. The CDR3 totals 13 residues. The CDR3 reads CVSSQVGSRTQYL. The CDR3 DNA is TGTGTCAGCAGCCAAGTGGGCAGTCGGACCCAGTACCTC.

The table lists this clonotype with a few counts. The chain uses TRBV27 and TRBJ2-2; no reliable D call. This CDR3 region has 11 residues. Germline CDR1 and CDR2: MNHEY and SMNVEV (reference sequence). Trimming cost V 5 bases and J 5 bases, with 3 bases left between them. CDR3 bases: TGTGCCAGCAGTCGAACCGGGGAGCTGTTTTTT. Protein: CASSRTGELFF.

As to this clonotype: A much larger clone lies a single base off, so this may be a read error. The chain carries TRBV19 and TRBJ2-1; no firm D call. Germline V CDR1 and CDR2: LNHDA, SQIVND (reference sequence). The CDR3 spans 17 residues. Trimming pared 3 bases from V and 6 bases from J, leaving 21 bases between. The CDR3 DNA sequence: TGTGCCAGTAGTATTCGCGGCGACGTACAGTTTTGCAATGAGCAGTTCTTC. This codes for CASSIRGDVQFCNEQFF. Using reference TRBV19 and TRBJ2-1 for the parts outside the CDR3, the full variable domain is DGGITQSPKYLFRKEGQNVTLSCEQNLNHDAMYWYRQDPGQGLRLIYYSQIVNDFQKGDIAEGYSVSREKKESFPLTVTSAQKNPTAFYLCASSIRGDVQFCNEQFFGPGTRLTVL.

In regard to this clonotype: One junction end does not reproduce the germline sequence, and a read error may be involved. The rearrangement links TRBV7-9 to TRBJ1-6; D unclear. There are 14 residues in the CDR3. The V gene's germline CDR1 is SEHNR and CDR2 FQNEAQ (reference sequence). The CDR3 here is CAGSFQGPNSPLHF. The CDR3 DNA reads TGTGCCGGCAGCTTCCAAGGCCCGAATTCACCCCTCCACTTT. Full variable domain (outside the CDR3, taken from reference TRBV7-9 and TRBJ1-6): DTGVSQNPRHKITKRGQNVTFRCDPISEHNRLYWYRQTLGQGPEFLTYFQNEAQLEKSRLLSDRFSAERPKGSFSTLEIQRTEQGDSAMYLCAGSFQGPNSPLHFGNGTRLTVT.

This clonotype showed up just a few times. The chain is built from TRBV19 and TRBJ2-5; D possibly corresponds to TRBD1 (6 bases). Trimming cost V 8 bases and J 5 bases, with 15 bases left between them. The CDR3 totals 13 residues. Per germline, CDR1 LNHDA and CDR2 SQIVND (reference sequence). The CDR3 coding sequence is TGTGCCAGTGCTAGACGGCAGGGGGAGACCCAGTACTTC. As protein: CASARRQGETQYF.

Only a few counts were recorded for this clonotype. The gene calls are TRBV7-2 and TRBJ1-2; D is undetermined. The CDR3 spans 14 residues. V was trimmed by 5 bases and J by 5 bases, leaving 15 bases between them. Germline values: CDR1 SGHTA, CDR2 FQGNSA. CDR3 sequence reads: CASSLQQRLYGYTF. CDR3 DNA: TGTGCCAGCAGCCTACAGCAACGGTTGTATGGCTACACCTTC.

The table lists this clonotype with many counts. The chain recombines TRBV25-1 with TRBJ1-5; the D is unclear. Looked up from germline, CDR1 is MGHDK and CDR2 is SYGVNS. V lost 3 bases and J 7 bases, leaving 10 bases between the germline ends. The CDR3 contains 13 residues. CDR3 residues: CASSEVLTQPQHF. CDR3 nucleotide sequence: TGTGCCAGCAGTGAGGTCTTGACCCAGCCCCAGCATTTT.

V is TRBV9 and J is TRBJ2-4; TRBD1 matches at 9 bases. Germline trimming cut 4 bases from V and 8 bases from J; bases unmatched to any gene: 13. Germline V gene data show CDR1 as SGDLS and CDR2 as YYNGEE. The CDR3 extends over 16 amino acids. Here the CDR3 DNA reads TGTGCCAGCAGCCCCTCCCGGGACAGGGCAGGGGACATTCAGTACTTC. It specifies CASSPSRDRAGDIQYF.

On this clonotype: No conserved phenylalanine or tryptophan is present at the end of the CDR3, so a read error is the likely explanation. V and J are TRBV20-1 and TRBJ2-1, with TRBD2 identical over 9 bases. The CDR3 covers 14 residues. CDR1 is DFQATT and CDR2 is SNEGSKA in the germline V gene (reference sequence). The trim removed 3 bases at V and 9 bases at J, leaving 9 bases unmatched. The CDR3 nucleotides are TGCAGTGCTAGGCGTCTAGCGGGATCGGGTGAGCAGTTCCCC. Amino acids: CSARRLAGSGEQFP.

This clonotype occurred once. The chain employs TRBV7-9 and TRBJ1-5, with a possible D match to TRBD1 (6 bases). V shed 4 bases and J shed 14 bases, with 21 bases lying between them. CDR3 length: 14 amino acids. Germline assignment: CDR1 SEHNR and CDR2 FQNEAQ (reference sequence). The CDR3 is CASSSISDSTYEHF. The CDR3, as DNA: TGTGCCAGCAGCTCCATTTCGGACAGCACCTACGAGCATTTT.

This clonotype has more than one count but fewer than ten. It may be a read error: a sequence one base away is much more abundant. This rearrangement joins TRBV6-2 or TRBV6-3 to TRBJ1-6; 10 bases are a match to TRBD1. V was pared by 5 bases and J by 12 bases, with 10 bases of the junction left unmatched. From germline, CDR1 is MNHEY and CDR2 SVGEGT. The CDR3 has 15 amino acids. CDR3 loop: CASSHYGQGVEPLHF. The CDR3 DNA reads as TGTGCCAGCAGTCACTACGGACAGGGGGTGGAACCCCTCCACTTT.

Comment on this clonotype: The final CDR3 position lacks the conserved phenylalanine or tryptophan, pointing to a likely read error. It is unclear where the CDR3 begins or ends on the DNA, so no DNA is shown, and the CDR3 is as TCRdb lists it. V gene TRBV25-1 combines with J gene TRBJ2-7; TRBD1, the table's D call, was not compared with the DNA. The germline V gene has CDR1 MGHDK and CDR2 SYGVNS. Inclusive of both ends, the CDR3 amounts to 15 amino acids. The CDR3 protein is CASSESGISGSEQCS.

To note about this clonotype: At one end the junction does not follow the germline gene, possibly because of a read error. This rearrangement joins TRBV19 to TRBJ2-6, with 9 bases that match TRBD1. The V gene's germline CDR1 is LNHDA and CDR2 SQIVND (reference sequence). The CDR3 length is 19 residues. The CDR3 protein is CASSIVGQGFLSGADVLTF. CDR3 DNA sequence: TGCGCCAGTAGTATAGTCGGACAGGGGTTTCTCTCTGGGGCCGACGTCCTGACTTTC. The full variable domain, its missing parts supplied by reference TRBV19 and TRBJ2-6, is DGGITQSPKYLFRKEGQNVTLSCEQNLNHDAMYWYRQDPGQGLRLIYYSQIVNDFQKGDIAEGYSVSREKKESFPLTVTSAQKNPTAFYLCASSIVGQGFLSGADVLTFGAGSRLTVL.

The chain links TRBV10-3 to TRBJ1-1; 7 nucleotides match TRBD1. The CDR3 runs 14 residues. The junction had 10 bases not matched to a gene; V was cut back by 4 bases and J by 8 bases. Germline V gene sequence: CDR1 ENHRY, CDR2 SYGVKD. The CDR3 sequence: CAISAGRGLREAFF. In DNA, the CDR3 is TGTGCCATCAGTGCAGGCAGGGGGTTACGAGAAGCTTTCTTT.

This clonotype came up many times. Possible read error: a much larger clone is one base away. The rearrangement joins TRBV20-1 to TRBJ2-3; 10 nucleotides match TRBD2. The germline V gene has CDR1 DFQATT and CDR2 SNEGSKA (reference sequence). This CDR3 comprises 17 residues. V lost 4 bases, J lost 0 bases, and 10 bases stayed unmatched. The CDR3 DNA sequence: TGCAGTGCTACGGGACTAGCGTTTTCTCCCAGCACAGATACGCAGTATTTT. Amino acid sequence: CSATGLAFSPSTDTQYF.

Here the CDR3 DNA reads TGTGCCAGCAGTGGAGAGGGCCTACAGGAGACTGAAGCTTTCTTT. Amino acid sequence: CASSGEGLQETEAFF. The rearrangement links TRBV2 to TRBJ1-1; D perhaps matches TRBD1 (5 bases). This CDR3 is built from 15 residues. The ends were cut back, 4 bases at V and 5 bases at J, with 17 bases in the middle. Per germline, CDR1 SNHLY and CDR2 FYNNEI. The full variable domain, rest sourced from reference TRBV2 and TRBJ1-1, is EPEVTQTPSHQVTQMGQEVILRCVPISNHLYFYWYRQILGQKVEFLVSFYNNEISEKSEIFDDQFSVERPDGSNFTLKIRSTKLEDSAMYFCASSGEGLQETEAFFGQGTRLTVV.

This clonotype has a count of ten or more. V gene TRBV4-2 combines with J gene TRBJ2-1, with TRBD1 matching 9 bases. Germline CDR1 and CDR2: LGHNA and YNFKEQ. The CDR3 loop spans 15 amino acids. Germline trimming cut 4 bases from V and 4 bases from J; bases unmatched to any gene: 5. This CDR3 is CASSPGTGKYNEQFF. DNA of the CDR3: TGTGCCAGCAGCCCCGGGACAGGGAAGTACAATGAGCAGTTCTTC.

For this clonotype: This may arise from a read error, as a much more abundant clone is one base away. In DNA form, the CDR3 reads TGCGCCAGCGGACTTGGACAGGGGACGGACACCCAGTACTTC. The encoded protein is CASGLGQGTDTQYF. This chain links TRBV5-1 with TRBJ2-5; 9 bases match TRBD1. Germline V CDR1 and CDR2: SGHRS, YFSETQ. The CDR3 loop spans 14 amino acids. V shed 7 bases, J shed 8 bases, and the junction held 12 bases outside the gene matches.

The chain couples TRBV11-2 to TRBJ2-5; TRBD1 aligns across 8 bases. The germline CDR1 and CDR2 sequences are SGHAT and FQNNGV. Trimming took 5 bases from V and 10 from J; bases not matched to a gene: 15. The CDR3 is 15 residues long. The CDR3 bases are TGTGCCAGCAGCCTACAGGGGGTTATAGGAGTGATCCAGTACTTC. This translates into CASSLQGVIGVIQYF.